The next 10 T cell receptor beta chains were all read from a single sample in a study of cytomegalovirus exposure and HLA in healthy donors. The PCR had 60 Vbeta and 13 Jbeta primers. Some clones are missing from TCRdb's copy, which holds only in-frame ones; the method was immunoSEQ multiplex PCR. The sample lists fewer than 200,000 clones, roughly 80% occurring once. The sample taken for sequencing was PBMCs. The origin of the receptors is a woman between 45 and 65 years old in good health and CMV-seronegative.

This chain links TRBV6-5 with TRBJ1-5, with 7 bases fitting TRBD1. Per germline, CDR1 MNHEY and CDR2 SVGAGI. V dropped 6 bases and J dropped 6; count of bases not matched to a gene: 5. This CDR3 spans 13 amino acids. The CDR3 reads CASSSNRGQPQHF. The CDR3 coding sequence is TGTGCCAGCAGCTCTAACAGGGGTCAGCCCCAGCATTTT.

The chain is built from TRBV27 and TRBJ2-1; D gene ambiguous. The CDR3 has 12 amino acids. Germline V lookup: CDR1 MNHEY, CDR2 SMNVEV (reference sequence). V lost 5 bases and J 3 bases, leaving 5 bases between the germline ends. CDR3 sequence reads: CASSPNYNEQFF. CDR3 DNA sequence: TGTGCCAGCAGTCCCAACTACAATGAGCAGTTCTTC.

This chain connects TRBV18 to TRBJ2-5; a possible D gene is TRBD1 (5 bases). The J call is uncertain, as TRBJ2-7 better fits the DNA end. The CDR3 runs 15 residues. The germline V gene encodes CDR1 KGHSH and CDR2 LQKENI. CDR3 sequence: CASSTGGGASYEQYF. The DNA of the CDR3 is TGTGCCAGCTCCACAGGCGGCGGTGCCTCCTACGAGCAGTACTTC.

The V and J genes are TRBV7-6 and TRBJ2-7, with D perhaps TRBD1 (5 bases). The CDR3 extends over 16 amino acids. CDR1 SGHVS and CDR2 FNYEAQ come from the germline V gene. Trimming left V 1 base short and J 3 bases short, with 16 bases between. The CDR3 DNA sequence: TGTGCCAGCAGCTTAGAAAGCTCAGCAGGGAACTACGAGCAGTACTTC. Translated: CASSLESSAGNYEQYF.

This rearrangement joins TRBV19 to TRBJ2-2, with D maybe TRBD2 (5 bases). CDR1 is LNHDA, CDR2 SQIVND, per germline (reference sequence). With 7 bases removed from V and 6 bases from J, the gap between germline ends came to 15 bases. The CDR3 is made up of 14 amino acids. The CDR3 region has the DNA TGTGCCAGTAACGAACCCTCCGGGGCCGGGGAGCTGTTTTTT. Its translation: CASNEPSGAGELFF.

CDR3 amino acids: CAISDPRAPPTLVQQFF. The DNA for the CDR3 is TGTGCCATCAGTGATCCCAGGGCGCCACCAACTCTGGTACAGCAGTTCTTC. The rearrangement links TRBV10-3 to TRBJ2-1; possibly TRBD1 for D (5 bases). Germline values: CDR1 ENHRY, CDR2 SYGVKD. The V end was cut by 3 bases, the J end by 11 bases, with 26 bases between. The CDR3 consists of 17 residues.

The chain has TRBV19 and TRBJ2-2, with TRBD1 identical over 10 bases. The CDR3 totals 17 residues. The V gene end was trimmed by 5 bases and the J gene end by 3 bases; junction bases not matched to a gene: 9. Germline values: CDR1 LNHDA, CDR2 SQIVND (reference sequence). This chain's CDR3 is CASSVPTGGAYTGELFF. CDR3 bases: TGTGCCAGTAGTGTCCCGACAGGGGGCGCGTACACCGGGGAGCTGTTTTTT.

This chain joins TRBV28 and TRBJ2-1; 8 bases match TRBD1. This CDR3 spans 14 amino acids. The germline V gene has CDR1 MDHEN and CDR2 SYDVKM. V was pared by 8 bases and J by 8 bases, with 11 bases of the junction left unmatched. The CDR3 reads CASSRSGGRDEQFF. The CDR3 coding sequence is TGTGCCAGCTCGAGGTCAGGGGGCAGGGATGAGCAGTTCTTC.

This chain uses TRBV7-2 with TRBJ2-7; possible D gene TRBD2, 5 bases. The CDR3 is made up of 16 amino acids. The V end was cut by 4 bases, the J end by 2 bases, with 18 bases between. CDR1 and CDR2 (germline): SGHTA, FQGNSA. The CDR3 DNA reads TGTGCCAGCAGCTCTTCCGGAAGGCGGGTAACCTACGAGCAGTACTTC. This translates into CASSSSGRRVTYEQYF.

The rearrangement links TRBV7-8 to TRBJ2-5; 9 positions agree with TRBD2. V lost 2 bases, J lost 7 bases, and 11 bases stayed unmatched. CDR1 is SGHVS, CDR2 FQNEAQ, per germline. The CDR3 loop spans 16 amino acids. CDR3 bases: TGTGCCAGCAGCTTAATAGCGGGGGCAGTCTCAGGGACCCAGTACTTC. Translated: CASSLIAGAVSGTQYF.